The source of this T cell receptor (beta chain) is a study of post-analysis software for immune sequencing data. As for the study in general: Clinical courses comprised relapsing-remitting, secondary progressive and progressive-relapsing multiple sclerosis.

This clonotype was recorded a few times. Its antigen remains unidentified. Presence of unique molecular identifiers characterized the TCR beta cDNA libraries. MiXCR, run by TCRdb on the PCR reads, gives a single entry per CDR3 protein. This table has some 890,000 distinct CDR3 sequences, 53% appearing once. The CDR3 runs to 18 residues. Looked up from germline, CDR1 is SQVTM and CDR2 is ANQGSEA. Trimming cost V 6 bases and J 2 bases; bases outside gene matches: 19. General study results and limits: Significantly lower normalized Chao1 diversity was seen in multiple sclerosis patients than in controls. Roughly 5 TRBV segments (TRBV5-6, TRBV5-1 and TRBV20-1 among them) occurred more frequently in patients than in controls.

The sample comprised blood. This sequence was found in a girl aged 10 to 17 with multiple sclerosis. The genes are TRBV29-1 and TRBJ2-7; TRBD2 matches 10 bases. CDR3 in DNA: TGCAGCGTGGAGTCCAGGGGTCAGCGGACTAGCGGTCCCTACGAGCAGTACTTC. It is translated as CSVESRGQRTSGPYEQYF.